The 29 T cell receptor beta chains given below trace back to one sample, sequenced in a study of cytomegalovirus exposure and HLA in healthy donors. The PCR made use of 60 Vbeta and 13 Jbeta primers. Sequenced by immunoSEQ multiplex PCR; TCRdb stores in-frame clones only, minus some. Among about 200,000 clones listed, 70% to 85% were seen once. Sequencing used PBMCs. The receptors were gathered from a woman in her thirties in good health and CMV-seropositive.

V is TRBV18 and J is TRBJ2-3; D remains ambiguous. Germline V gene lookup returns CDR1 KGHSH and CDR2 LQKENI. Trimming removed 3 bases at V and 2 bases at J, with 9 bases between. The CDR3 is made up of 14 amino acids. CDR3 residues: CASSPLADTDTQYF. The DNA of the CDR3 is TGTGCCAGCTCACCCCTGGCCGACACAGATACGCAGTATTTT.

Points on this clone: Other DNA sequences in the same sample also yield this CDR3. The V and J genes are TRBV4-3 and TRBJ2-1; 8 bases match TRBD2. V shed 0 bases, J shed 10 bases, and the junction held 2 bases outside the gene matches. Per the germline V gene, CDR1 is LGHNA and CDR2 is YSLEER. The CDR3 has 13 amino acids. CDR3 DNA sequence: TGCGCCAGCAGCCAAGATCGGGGGGGAGAGCAGTTCTTC. It is translated as CASSQDRGGEQFF.

The CDR3: CASSLGHRGVYEQYF. The DNA of the CDR3 is TGTGCCAGCAGCTTGGGGCACAGGGGAGTCTACGAGCAGTACTTC. The chain links TRBV5-4 to TRBJ2-7, with TRBD1 identical over 7 bases. In germline, CDR1 is SGHNT, CDR2 YYREEE (reference sequence). CDR3 size: 15 residues. With V trimmed by 0 bases and J by 3 bases, 6 bases remained unmatched.

The chain carries TRBV9 and TRBJ2-2, with TRBD1 matching 7 bases. CDR1 and CDR2 (germline): SGDLS, YYNGEE. V shed 4 bases, J shed 0 bases, and the junction held 3 bases outside the gene matches. This CDR3 has 15 residues. CDR3 loop: CASSPGTANTGELFF. The DNA of the CDR3 is TGTGCCAGCAGCCCCGGGACAGCGAACACCGGGGAGCTGTTTTTT. The whole variable domain, remainder taken from reference TRBV9 and TRBJ2-2, is DSGVTQTPKHLITATGQRVTLRCSPRSGDLSVYWYQQSLDQGLQFLIQYYNGEERAKGNILERFSAQQFPDLHSELNLSSLELGDSALYFCASSPGTANTGELFFGEGSRLTVL.

The table lists this clone with a few counts. The chain uses TRBV18 and TRBJ1-3; 7 bases align to TRBD1. V shed 3 bases, J shed 5 bases, and the junction held 4 bases outside the gene matches. CDR3 size: 14 residues. The V gene's germline CDR1 is KGHSH and CDR2 LQKENI. CDR3 sequence: CASSPGDRRNTIYF. The DNA for the CDR3 is TGTGCCAGCTCACCCGGGGACAGAAGAAACACCATATATTTT. The full variable domain, in which reference TRBV18 and TRBJ1-3 provide the parts outside the CDR3, is NAGVMQNPRHLVRRRGQEARLRCSPMKGHSHVYWYRQLPEEGLKFMVYLQKENIIDESGMPKERFSAEFPKEGPSILRIQQVVRGDSAAYFCASSPGDRRNTIYFGEGSWLTVV.

This clone has just one count. The genes are TRBV19 and TRBJ2-3; D is uncertain. CDR1 LNHDA and CDR2 SQIVND come from the germline V gene (reference sequence). V was clipped by 3 bases and J by 1 base, with 14 bases between them. The CDR3 is 16 residues long. CDR3 DNA sequence: TGTGCCAGTAGTATCACTTCAGGTCTGGGCACAGATACGCAGTATTTT. Its translation is CASSITSGLGTDTQYF. Combining the CDR3 with reference TRBV19 and TRBJ2-3 gives the whole variable domain DGGITQSPKYLFRKEGQNVTLSCEQNLNHDAMYWYRQDPGQGLRLIYYSQIVNDFQKGDIAEGYSVSREKKESFPLTVTSAQKNPTAFYLCASSITSGLGTDTQYFGPGTRLTVL.

This chain links TRBV29-1 with TRBJ2-1; 10 bases fit TRBD2. There are 15 residues in the CDR3. The germline CDR1 and CDR2 sequences are SQVTM and ANQGSEA. V lost 3 bases and J lost 3; bases outside the gene matches: 5. As DNA, the CDR3 is TGCAGCGTTGATCCCGCTAGCGGGAGCTACAATGAGCAGTTCTTC. This gives the protein CSVDPASGSYNEQFF.

The V call is TRBV11-2, the J call TRBJ2-1, with a possible D match to TRBD1 (5 bases). There are 14 residues in the CDR3. Germline V CDR1 and CDR2: SGHAT, FQNNGV. Trimming took 5 bases from V and 6 from J, leaving 14 bases between them. The CDR3 reads CASSGQGRLNEQFF. CDR3 sequence (DNA): TGTGCCAGCAGCGGTCAGGGCCGACTCAATGAGCAGTTCTTC.

V is TRBV5-1 and J is TRBJ2-1, with TRBD2 matching over 9 bases. With V trimmed by 2 bases and J by 7 bases, 10 bases remained unmatched. CDR3 length equals 16 residues. The germline CDR1 and CDR2 sequences are SGHRS and YFSETQ. Here the CDR3 DNA reads TGCGCCAGCAGCTTTCGACTTGGCGGGGGGGCGAATGAGCAGTTCTTC. Translating it yields CASSFRLGGGANEQFF.

The chain combines TRBV7-8 with TRBJ2-2, with 10 bases lining up with TRBD1. With V trimmed by 4 bases and J by 5 bases, 7 bases remained unmatched. This CDR3 has 16 residues. Germline CDR1 is SGHVS and CDR2 is FQNEAQ. The CDR3 spells CASSSIPDRGTGELFF. The CDR3 DNA reads as TGTGCCAGCAGCTCAATTCCGGACAGGGGGACCGGGGAGCTGTTTTTT.

This clone was seen more than once but under ten times. V is TRBV29-1 and J is TRBJ1-1, with 8 bases lining up with TRBD1. The germline CDR1 and CDR2 sequences are SQVTM and ANQGSEA. Losses at the gene ends were 1 base for V and 4 bases for J; bases not matched to a gene: 5. The CDR3 runs 14 residues. The CDR3 sequence is CSVEGTTGGTEAFF. The CDR3 DNA sequence: TGCAGCGTTGAAGGGACCACAGGGGGCACTGAAGCTTTCTTT.

This clone was recorded a few times. V is TRBV2 and J is TRBJ2-1, with D perhaps matching TRBD2 (5 bases). Trimming shortened V by 6 bases and J by 4 bases, and 19 bases separated the two germline ends. This CDR3 has 16 amino acids. Germline V gives CDR1 SNHLY, CDR2 FYNNEI. The CDR3 is CASRGPPSGLYNEQFF. The DNA of the CDR3 is TGTGCCAGCAGAGGACCCCCATCTGGACTTTACAATGAGCAGTTCTTC.

The table lists this clone with a count of one. The chain joins TRBV30 to TRBJ2-1; 11 bases fit TRBD1. This CDR3 is built from 13 residues. Germline lookup yields CDR1 GTSNPN and CDR2 SVGIG (reference sequence). V trimming: 5 bases; J trimming: 8 bases; junction bases outside the gene matches: 5. CDR3 DNA sequence: TGTGCCTGGCGGACAGGGGGCTTGGATGAGCAGTTCTTC. Its translation: CAWRTGGLDEQFF. The full variable domain, rest sourced from reference TRBV30 and TRBJ2-1, is SQTIHQWPATLVQPVGSPLSLECTVEGTSNPNLYWYRQAAGRGLQLLFYSVGIGQISSEVPQNLSASRPQDRQFILSSKKLLLSDSGFYLCAWRTGGLDEQFFGPGTRLTVL.

This rearrangement joins TRBV27 to TRBJ2-3; 14 bases map to TRBD2. The CDR3 has 16 residues. Germline CDR1 and CDR2: MNHEY and SMNVEV (reference sequence). J gave up 7 bases and V 2 bases, and 5 bases lay outside the gene matches. The CDR3 protein is CASSLMGLAGVNTQYF. The CDR3 nucleotides are TGTGCCAGCAGTTTAATGGGACTAGCGGGGGTAAATACGCAGTATTTT.

A few counts support this clone. The rearrangement uses TRBV6-5 and TRBJ1-2, with TRBD1 matching over 7 bases. CDR1 is MNHEY, CDR2 SVGAGI, per germline. The CDR3 loop spans 14 amino acids. Germline trimming cut 6 bases from V and 3 bases from J; bases unmatched to any gene: 7. The CDR3 sequence: CASSYGGTDYGYTF. In nucleotides, the CDR3 is TGTGCCAGCAGCTACGGAGGGACAGACTATGGCTACACCTTC.

The chain carries TRBV7-9 and TRBJ1-2, with D possibly TRBD1 on 6 matching bases. The CDR3 consists of 15 residues. The V gene's germline CDR1 is SEHNR and CDR2 FQNEAQ (reference sequence). The V end was cut by 4 bases, the J end by 8 bases, with 20 bases between. This CDR3 is CASSSELYRARGYTF. Here the CDR3 DNA reads TGTGCCAGCAGCTCTGAACTTTACAGGGCGCGGGGCTACACCTTC. The full variable domain, rest sourced from reference TRBV7-9 and TRBJ1-2, is DTGVSQNPRHKITKRGQNVTFRCDPISEHNRLYWYRQTLGQGPEFLTYFQNEAQLEKSRLLSDRFSAERPKGSFSTLEIQRTEQGDSAMYLCASSSELYRARGYTFGSGTRLTVV.

This sequence joins TRBV10-3 and TRBJ2-5; D uncertain. The CDR3 is 14 amino acids. Trimming removed 0 bases at V and 7 bases at J, with 12 bases between. Looked up from germline, CDR1 is ENHRY and CDR2 is SYGVKD. The CDR3 is CAISESPDAGTQYF. The CDR3 DNA reads as TGTGCCATCAGTGAGTCGCCAGACGCAGGGACCCAGTACTTC.

The gene calls are TRBV11-3 and TRBJ1-1; D unresolved. V lost 4 bases to trimming and J lost 2 bases, with 11 bases between them. The germline V gene has CDR1 SGHNT and CDR2 YENEEA. The CDR3 sequence is 14 residues long. CDR3 residues: CASSSHAGNTEAFF. CDR3 DNA sequence: TGTGCCAGCAGCTCCCATGCGGGAAACACTGAAGCTTTCTTT.

The chain couples TRBV20-1 to TRBJ2-1; a possible D gene is TRBD2 (5 bases). The CDR3 length is 11 residues. Trimming left V 5 bases short and J 5 bases short, with 7 bases between. Germline CDR1 DFQATT, CDR2 SNEGSKA (reference sequence). The CDR3 nucleotides are TGCAGTGCTTGGCGGGACAATGAGCAGTTCTTC. This codes for CSAWRDNEQFF.

V usage is TRBV4-1 and J usage is TRBJ2-7; weak D call: TRBD2 (5 bases). The CDR3 is 15 residues long. CDR1 is MGHRA, CDR2 YSYEKL, per germline. V was cut by 4 bases and J by 5 bases, with 18 bases left in between. The CDR3 region is CASSRAMGLADEQYF. Written as DNA, the CDR3 is TGCGCCAGCAGCCGTGCGATGGGCCTAGCCGACGAGCAGTACTTC.

This clone occurred a few times. The rearrangement links TRBV19 to TRBJ1-1, with a possible D match to TRBD1 (5 bases). The CDR3 is made up of 14 amino acids. Trimming left V 10 bases short and J 4 bases short, with 19 bases between. Per germline, CDR1 LNHDA and CDR2 SQIVND (reference sequence). The DNA for the CDR3 is TGTGCCACCTACGAAGCGGGGCTCTTCACTGAAGCTTTCTTT. Translating it yields CATYEAGLFTEAFF.

This clone was recorded once. V is TRBV30 and J is TRBJ1-2; tentative D call: TRBD1 (6 bases). Germline V gene lookup returns CDR1 GTSNPN and CDR2 SVGIG (reference sequence). The V end lost 5 bases, the J end lost 4 bases, and 23 bases lay between the germline ends. This CDR3 is 16 amino acids long. In DNA, the CDR3 is TGTGCCTGGTGCCCTCCTTCGGGGGGCGACAGCTATGGCTACACCTTC. Its protein is CAWCPPSGGDSYGYTF. Together with reference TRBV30 and TRBJ1-2, the CDR3 gives the full variable domain: SQTIHQWPATLVQPVGSPLSLECTVEGTSNPNLYWYRQAAGRGLQLLFYSVGIGQISSEVPQNLSASRPQDRQFILSSKKLLLSDSGFYLCAWCPPSGGDSYGYTFGSGTRLTVV.

The chain links TRBV2 to TRBJ2-7; 10 bases line up with TRBD2. Per the germline V gene, CDR1 is SNHLY and CDR2 is FYNNEI. V lost 3 bases and J lost 1; bases outside the gene matches: 6. The CDR3 runs 16 residues. The CDR3 spells CASSDEASGSSYEQYF. The CDR3 region has the DNA TGTGCCAGCAGTGATGAGGCTAGCGGGAGTTCCTACGAGCAGTACTTC.

The sample holds a few counts of this clone. The chain links TRBV5-6 to TRBJ1-6; no definite D call. Germline V lookup: CDR1 SGHDT, CDR2 YYEEEE. The germline V and J ends were trimmed by 2 bases and 2 bases, with 14 bases remaining between them. The CDR3 loop spans 17 amino acids. CDR3 amino acids: CASSFGRARTYNSPLHF. As DNA, the CDR3 is TGTGCCAGCAGCTTCGGGAGGGCCAGGACCTATAATTCACCCCTCCACTTT.

The chain is built from TRBV19 and TRBJ1-4; maybe TRBD1 (5 bases). From germline, CDR1 is LNHDA and CDR2 SQIVND (reference sequence). Trimming stripped 5 bases from V and 17 bases from J, with 15 bases between. CDR3 size: 11 residues. The CDR3 coding sequence is TGTGCCAGTAGTCGCGGCGCAGGACACTTTTTT. Protein product: CASSRGAGHFF. Together with reference TRBV19 and TRBJ1-4, the CDR3 gives the full variable domain: DGGITQSPKYLFRKEGQNVTLSCEQNLNHDAMYWYRQDPGQGLRLIYYSQIVNDFQKGDIAEGYSVSREKKESFPLTVTSAQKNPTAFYLCASSRGAGHFFGSGTQLSVL.

The chain has TRBV7-2 and TRBJ1-1; perhaps TRBD1 as D (6 bases). The CDR3 contains 14 residues. Germline-derived CDR1 and CDR2 are SGHTA and FQGNSA. Trimming removed 5 bases at V and 1 base at J, with 11 bases between. The CDR3 loop is CASSTRTENTEAFF. Here the CDR3 DNA reads TGTGCCAGCAGCACGCGGACAGAGAACACTGAAGCTTTCTTT.

V usage is TRBV10-3 and J usage is TRBJ2-1; no clear D. The CDR3 length is 14 residues. Trimming took 3 bases from V and 7 from J, leaving 13 bases between them. Germline V gives CDR1 ENHRY, CDR2 SYGVKD. CDR3 DNA sequence: TGTGCCATCAGTGACCGTACGGTGGTAAATGAGCAGTTCTTC. Translated: CAISDRTVVNEQFF.

The chain uses TRBV7-2 and TRBJ1-1, with D possibly being TRBD1 (5 bases). Germline V gene sequence: CDR1 SGHTA, CDR2 FQGNSA. Between the trimmed V and J ends, which lost 5 bases and 0 bases, there was a span of 10 bases. This CDR3 has 14 amino acids. This chain's CDR3 is CASSRNRMNTEAFF. In nucleotides, the CDR3 is TGTGCCAGCAGCCGTAACAGGATGAACACTGAAGCTTTCTTT.

The chain recombines TRBV11-2 with TRBJ2-3; weak D call: TRBD2 (6 bases). Deletions cut 0 bases from V and 4 bases from J, with 14 bases between. This CDR3 is built from 16 residues. Germline V gives CDR1 SGHAT, CDR2 FQNNGV. In DNA, the CDR3 is TGTGCCAGCAGCTTAGATGTAGGGTGGAGGGCAGATACGCAGTATTTT. Protein product: CASSLDVGWRADTQYF.